This T cell receptor (beta chain) was recovered during a study of human T cells and chemical hapten exposure (dated by TCRdb to the early 2020s). About the study as a whole: For sensitization, 2% DPC in acetone was applied to a roughly 2 cm by roughly 2 cm area of upper inner arm skin. The patient cohort, mostly female, included alopecia areata with under or over 50% scalp involvement, alopecia totalis and alopecia universalis. Weekly therapeutic DPC doses were additionally applied to the scalp of patients throughout the approximately 24-week study period. Patient blood was sampled pre-sensitization (week 0) and at 2, 6 and about 24 weeks after DPC sensitization. Around 30 alopecia patients provided blood for TCR sequencing at one to four time points (pre-sensitization, 2, 6 and 24 weeks). Peripheral blood TCR repertoire changes were tracked in vivo in alopecia patients during primary and secondary sensitization to the hapten diphenylcyclopropenone (DPC). Libraries were pooled for sequencing, and variation in per-sample TCR yields was attributed mainly to small differences in library volumes within the pool. Patch testing was done on the upper back using Finn chambers containing 0.01% DPC, and results were scored after 6 days according to International Contact Dermatitis Research Group standards.

At least ten counts were recorded for this clonotype. There is no known antigen for this receptor. No base quality values were provided; no much bigger clone lies one nucleotide off. Libraries were prepared through RACE. The run used a NextSeq 500. During library preparation, unique molecular identifiers were attached to individual cDNA molecules so that TCRs could be counted quantitatively and reproducibly. From each blood RNA sample, both TCR alpha and TCR beta chains were sequenced. In the authors' own workflow: A median of approximately 96,000 TCRs per sample was observed, with a range of 23,224 to 690,600. V, J and CDR3 annotation of the TCR reads was carried out using the Decombinator software suite. For PS versus PT1 abundance plots, all samples were subsampled to the same number of TCRs (28,000). Expanded TCRs were defined as absent before sensitization and observed at least eight times at the 2-week time point. The public sequencing data were trimmed at Q25 with fastp and processed into clonotypes with MiXCR by TCRdb, which kept only in-frame beta chains. Identical CDR3 protein sequences are pooled into one entry, listed with their most common genes and DNA. TCRdb's processing, not the study's, gives the V and J calls here. For this sample there are around 330,000 distinct CDR3 sequences; around 5.5% appear just once. The top ten clones comprise about 8.7% of the sample.

The time point label, as the study defines it: pre-sensitization, week 0. The meaning of the sample's treatment or condition label: therapeutic diphenylcyclopropenone sensitization with weekly scalp DPC. At each patch-test visit, blood was drawn before the patch test was applied. Eligible patients were aged 18 to 70, diagnosed with alopecia, deemed suitable for DPC therapy, and excluded if pregnant. Total RNA was extracted from unfractionated whole blood collected in Tempus Blood RNA tubes. Study-wide findings and limitations: All patients had alopecia, a presumed autoimmune disease, so their immune response might differ from that of healthy individuals. Repeated subsampling changed both the strength of the expansion versus patch-test correlation and the threshold at which the correlation became significant. Patch test score correlated positively with the number of PT1 expanded TCRs, reaching significance at thresholds 8, 16 and 32 but not at 4. DPC sensitization did not change the number of TCRs with a frequency above 1 in 1000, and there was no evidence of changes in global repertoire structure. Expanded TCRs formed significantly more large CDR3 similarity clusters than pre-sensitization or healthy control sets, consistent with antigen-driven responses.

The CDR3 measures 11 amino acids from cysteine to phenylalanine. The entry retains the CDR3 DNA only, 33 bases that are in frame from base 1. CDR1 and CDR2 are read off the germline V gene as SGHAT and FQNNGV. V lost 5 bases and J lost 5 bases; the stretch between them is 6 bases long. The specimen was whole blood, collected in connection with sensitization to the hapten diphenylcyclopropenone (DPC). In this chain, TRBV11-2 is recombined with TRBJ1-1, with no confident D gene call. The clonotype comes from a woman aged 18-29 years with alopecia areata. Some clones in this sample may be carry-over from other donors' samples. The CDR3 region has the sequence CASSRETEAFF. The bases read TGTGCCAGCAGCAGAGAAACTGAAGCTTTCTTT. Reference TRBV11-2 and TRBJ1-1 proteins supply the regions before and after the CDR3; the full variable domain is: EAGVAQSPRYKIIEKRQSVAFWCNPISGHATLYWYQQILGQGPKLLIQFQNNGVVDDSQLPKDRFSAERLKGVDSTLKIQPAKLEDSAVYLCASSRETEAFFGQGTRLTVV.